Below, 17 T cell receptor beta chains from the same sample are listed, as sequenced in a study of cytomegalovirus exposure and HLA in healthy donors. The PCR made use of 60 Vbeta and 13 Jbeta primers. Sequencing was performed with immunoSEQ multiplex PCR; in TCRdb, only in-frame clones are kept and a portion is missing. The sample has some 190,000 clones, 80% seen once. The sample taken for sequencing was PBMCs. The receptors stem from a girl aged 5 to 17 in good health and CMV-seropositive.

The V and J genes are TRBV25-1 and TRBJ2-1; D might be TRBD1 (6 bases). The CDR3 consists of 15 residues. The V and J ends lost 3 bases and 10 bases respectively, with 19 bases between them. The V gene's germline CDR1 is MGHDK and CDR2 SYGVNS. The CDR3 here is CASSDDARQVGEQFF. The DNA for the CDR3 is TGTGCCAGCAGTGATGATGCCCGACAGGTGGGCGAGCAGTTCTTC.

V is TRBV10-1 and J is TRBJ1-2; a weak D match, TRBD1 (6 bases). Per germline, CDR1 WNHNN and CDR2 SYGVQD (reference sequence). Trimming stripped 0 bases from V and 4 bases from J, with 9 bases between. The CDR3 has 14 amino acids. CDR3 sequence (DNA): TGCGCCAGCAGTGAGTCCGGGACATCCTATGGCTACACCTTC. The encoded protein is CASSESGTSYGYTF.

The chain recombines TRBV2 with TRBJ1-1; D possibly corresponds to TRBD1 (6 bases). Trimming removed 6 bases from V and 1 base from J, with 15 bases in between. Germline assignment: CDR1 SNHLY and CDR2 FYNNEI. The CDR3 totals 15 residues. The CDR3 region has the DNA TGTGCCAGCAGCCCGGCAGACAGGCCGAACACTGAAGCTTTCTTT. It encodes CASSPADRPNTEAFF.

The sample holds a few counts of this clone. This rearrangement joins TRBV5-1 to TRBJ2-1; 9 bases are a match to TRBD2. The CDR3 runs 15 residues. Trimming at V came to 4 bases and at J to 2 bases, leaving 4 bases not matched to a gene. CDR1 and CDR2 from the germline V gene are SGHRS and YFSETQ. The CDR3 loop is CASSPLAGPYNEQFF. The CDR3 DNA reads as TGCGCCAGCAGCCCTCTAGCGGGACCCTACAATGAGCAGTTCTTC.

This chain connects TRBV5-4 to TRBJ2-6; D not resolved. This CDR3 region has 15 residues. Germline V gene sequence: CDR1 SGHNT, CDR2 YYREEE (reference sequence). Trimming shortened V by 0 bases and J by 2 bases, and 6 bases separated the two germline ends. CDR3 sequence: CASSLVYTGANVLTF. In DNA, the CDR3 is TGTGCCAGCAGCTTGGTTTACACTGGGGCCAACGTCCTGACTTTC.

The V gene is TRBV5-4, the J gene TRBJ2-1; 7 bases line up with TRBD1. Germline-derived CDR1 and CDR2 are SGHNT and YYREEE (reference sequence). This CDR3 is 15 amino acids long. The V segment lost 0 bases and the J segment 6 bases; nucleotides outside the gene matches: 6. CDR3 DNA: TGTGCCAGCAGCTTGGAACAGGGGAGTCGCAATGAGCAGTTCTTC. Protein sequence: CASSLEQGSRNEQFF. The whole variable domain, filled in from reference TRBV5-4 and TRBJ2-1, reads ETGVTQSPTHLIKTRGQQVTLRCSSQSGHNTVSWYQQALGQGPQFIFQYYREEENGRGNFPPRFSGLQFPNYSSELNVNALELDDSALYLCASSLEQGSRNEQFFGPGTRLTVL.

This chain links TRBV7-2 with TRBJ1-1; D is possibly TRBD1 (5 bases). This CDR3 spans 12 amino acids. The germline V gene has CDR1 SGHTA and CDR2 FQGNSA. V was clipped by 6 bases and J by 5 bases, with 10 bases between them. The CDR3 protein is CASSPGYTEAFF. Here the CDR3 DNA reads TGTGCCAGCAGTCCAGGGTATACTGAAGCTTTCTTT.

This chain uses TRBV6-5 with TRBJ1-2; D gene ambiguous. V lost 0 bases, J lost 8 bases, and 16 bases lay in between. CDR1 and CDR2 from the germline V gene are MNHEY and SVGAGI. The CDR3 length is 15 residues. As DNA, the CDR3 is TGTGCCAGCAGTTACTCCCCTCGTTCCATGAGGGGCTACACCTTC. Its protein is CASSYSPRSMRGYTF.

This clone was picked up a small number of times. The rearrangement uses TRBV5-1 and TRBJ2-7, with D possibly being TRBD2 (5 bases). This CDR3 has 17 amino acids. CDR1 is SGHRS, CDR2 YFSETQ, per germline. V lost 4 bases to trimming and J lost 0 bases, with 20 bases between them. The CDR3 is CASSLNAGIPSSYEQYF. In DNA, the CDR3 is TGCGCCAGCAGCCTCAACGCCGGGATCCCTTCCTCCTACGAGCAGTACTTC.

This chain uses TRBV6-5 with TRBJ2-1; the D gene is possibly TRBD1 (6 bases). The V and J ends lost 4 bases and 4 bases respectively, with 11 bases between them. Germline lookup yields CDR1 MNHEY and CDR2 SVGAGI. The CDR3 is made up of 14 amino acids. Here the CDR3 reads CASSFRGNYNEQFF. CDR3 coding DNA: TGTGCCAGCAGTTTCAGGGGAAATTACAATGAGCAGTTCTTC.

This chain joins TRBV5-1 and TRBJ2-7; 9 bases fit TRBD2. Germline CDR1 SGHRS, CDR2 YFSETQ. This CDR3 spans 14 amino acids. V trimming: 3 bases; J trimming: 3 bases; junction bases outside the gene matches: 4. The CDR3: CASSSSSGSYEQYF. The CDR3 nucleotides are TGCGCCAGCAGCTCGAGTAGCGGGAGCTACGAGCAGTACTTC.

The chain links TRBV10-1 to TRBJ2-1; TRBD1 is a possible D gene (6 bases). The CDR3 totals 15 residues. Germline assignment: CDR1 WNHNN and CDR2 SYGVQD (reference sequence). Trimming removed 0 bases from V and 9 bases from J, with 15 bases in between. Here the CDR3 reads CASSESVVRGTEQFF. DNA of the CDR3: TGCGCCAGCAGTGAGTCGGTGGTCAGGGGCACTGAGCAGTTCTTC.

This chain links TRBV9 with TRBJ2-1; 11 bases line up with TRBD2. CDR1 and CDR2 from the germline V gene are SGDLS and YYNGEE. The CDR3 extends over 16 amino acids. The trim removed 0 bases at V and 10 bases at J, leaving 9 bases unmatched. The CDR3 DNA follows: TGTGCCAGCAGCGTAGATCCTAGCGGGAGGATAGGAGAGCAGTTCTTC. Protein: CASSVDPSGRIGEQFF.

V gene TRBV5-1 combines with J gene TRBJ1-2, with 7 bases matching TRBD1. Trimming cost V 4 bases and J 2 bases; bases outside gene matches: 17. CDR3 length equals 18 residues. CDR1 SGHRS and CDR2 YFSETQ come from the germline V gene. CDR3 loop: CASSDTVRQGWGNYGYTF. In nucleotides, the CDR3 is TGCGCCAGCAGCGATACGGTACGACAGGGTTGGGGAAACTATGGCTACACCTTC.

V usage is TRBV10-3 and J usage is TRBJ2-1, with 7 positions matching TRBD2. The germline V gene encodes CDR1 ENHRY and CDR2 SYGVKD. Trimming took 0 bases from V and 4 from J; bases not matched to a gene: 9. There are 17 residues in the CDR3. The CDR3 is CAISESHSSGLYNEQFF. For the CDR3, the DNA is TGTGCCATCAGTGAGTCTCACTCTAGCGGCCTATACAATGAGCAGTTCTTC.

The rearrangement joins TRBV29-1 to TRBJ1-1; possible D gene TRBD1, 6 bases. CDR3 length: 13 amino acids. Trimming took 7 bases from V and 6 from J, leaving 18 bases between them. CDR1 and CDR2 from the germline V gene are SQVTM and ANQGSEA. This CDR3 reads CSAVTGGASEAFF. The CDR3 DNA reads as TGCAGCGCAGTGACAGGTGGGGCATCTGAAGCTTTCTTT.

The chain couples TRBV5-4 to TRBJ1-2, with 10 bases that match TRBD1. This CDR3 contains 16 residues. Germline lookup yields CDR1 SGHNT and CDR2 YYREEE (reference sequence). Trimming at V came to 3 bases and at J to 4 bases, leaving 9 bases not matched to a gene. The CDR3 DNA follows: TGTGCCAGCAGCTCGTGGGACAGGGGAATCGCCTATGGCTACACCTTC. Protein product: CASSSWDRGIAYGYTF. The complete variable domain, with remaining parts taken from reference TRBV5-4 and TRBJ1-2, reads ETGVTQSPTHLIKTRGQQVTLRCSSQSGHNTVSWYQQALGQGPQFIFQYYREEENGRGNFPPRFSGLQFPNYSSELNVNALELDDSALYLCASSSWDRGIAYGYTFGSGTRLTVV.